These 7 T cell receptor beta chains were sequenced from one sample in a study of PD-1 blockade in classical Hodgkin lymphoma. Assay: immunoSEQ multiplex PCR; the TCRdb copy retains only in-frame clones and omits some. Of fewer than 30,000 clones in the sample, around 90% were seen once. This sample's time point: newly diagnosed, previously untreated cHL patient sample. The authors purified CD4+ T cells from thawed PBMCs by magnetic negative selection. The sequencing input was CD4+ T cells from blood. The receptor set was obtained from a human donor with classical Hodgkin lymphoma.

This chain links TRBV27 with TRBJ1-6; D is unclear. From germline, CDR1 is MNHEY and CDR2 SMNVEV (reference sequence). The CDR3 spans 12 residues. V was trimmed by 3 bases and J by 7 bases, leaving 4 bases between them. The CDR3 DNA is TGTGCCAGCAGTTTCGGGAATTCACCCCTCCACTTT. It translates to CASSFGNSPLHF.

The rearrangement uses TRBV7-9 and TRBJ1-4, with D tentatively TRBD1 (6 bases). V was shortened by 5 bases and J by 7 bases, with 17 bases between the two germline ends. CDR3 size: 15 residues. The V gene's germline CDR1 is SEHNR and CDR2 FQNEAQ (reference sequence). CDR3: CASSLRGGRGEKLFF. Written as DNA, the CDR3 is TGTGCCAGCAGCCTTCGGGGGGGCCGCGGTGAAAAACTGTTTTTT.

This sequence joins TRBV7-9 and TRBJ1-1, with D perhaps matching TRBD1 (5 bases). V was clipped by 3 bases and J by 4 bases, with 24 bases between them. The CDR3 consists of 18 residues. Germline V CDR1 and CDR2: SEHNR, FQNEAQ (reference sequence). The CDR3 sequence is CASSLKSLRTTRGTEAFF. In nucleotides, the CDR3 is TGTGCCAGCAGCTTGAAATCTCTTCGGACGACGAGGGGCACTGAAGCTTTCTTT.

This sequence joins TRBV7-9 and TRBJ1-5, with 9 positions matching TRBD1. Germline CDR1 and CDR2: SEHNR and FQNEAQ (reference sequence). The CDR3 runs 14 residues. The V gene end was trimmed by 7 bases and the J gene end by 6 bases; junction bases not matched to a gene: 7. The CDR3 DNA reads TGTGCCAGCACCCGGGACAGGGAAGGTCAGCCCCAGCATTTT. Protein: CASTRDREGQPQHF. The full variable domain, in which reference TRBV7-9 and TRBJ1-5 provide the parts outside the CDR3, is DTGVSQNPRHKITKRGQNVTFRCDPISEHNRLYWYRQTLGQGPEFLTYFQNEAQLEKSRLLSDRFSAERPKGSFSTLEIQRTEQGDSAMYLCASTRDREGQPQHFGDGTRLSIL.

The chain carries TRBV11-2 and TRBJ2-3; 7 bases fit TRBD2. CDR1 is SGHAT, CDR2 FQNNGV, per germline. V lost 1 base, J lost 4 bases, and 2 bases stayed unmatched. CDR3 length: 14 residues. The CDR3 here is CASSLGSGADTQYF. The CDR3 nucleotides read TGTGCCAGCAGCTTAGGAAGCGGGGCAGATACGCAGTATTTT. Together with reference TRBV11-2 and TRBJ2-3, the CDR3 gives the full variable domain: EAGVAQSPRYKIIEKRQSVAFWCNPISGHATLYWYQQILGQGPKLLIQFQNNGVVDDSQLPKDRFSAERLKGVDSTLKIQPAKLEDSAVYLCASSLGSGADTQYFGPGTRLTVL.

The genes are TRBV18 and TRBJ2-1; 15 nucleotides line up with TRBD2. The CDR3 covers 16 residues. Looked up from germline, CDR1 is KGHSH and CDR2 is LQKENI. V shed 4 bases and J 7 bases; nucleotides not matched to a gene: 5. CDR3 DNA: TGTGCCAGCTCACGGGGACTAGCGGGAGGAGGGAATGAGCAGTTCTTC. It is translated as CASSRGLAGGGNEQFF.

The chain is built from TRBV2 and TRBJ1-2; D not resolved. Deletions cut 1 base from V and 0 bases from J, with 9 bases between. Germline V gene lookup returns CDR1 SNHLY and CDR2 FYNNEI. The CDR3 consists of 15 residues. CDR3 nucleotide sequence: TGTGCCAGCAGTGAAGGATGGACGGCTAACTATGGCTACACCTTC. Encoded protein: CASSEGWTANYGYTF. The variable domain in full, with the rest retrieved from reference TRBV2 and TRBJ1-2, is EPEVTQTPSHQVTQMGQEVILRCVPISNHLYFYWYRQILGQKVEFLVSFYNNEISEKSEIFDDQFSVERPDGSNFTLKIRSTKLEDSAMYFCASSEGWTANYGYTFGSGTRLTVV.